The clone carrying this T cell receptor (beta chain) turned up a few times. What it binds is unknown. Profiling relied on immunoSEQ multiplex PCR, and the TCRdb table lists in-frame clones only, not all of them. The sample contains tens of thousands of clones, around 90% of which appear only once. The data derive from a study of OX40 agonist ivuxolimab in advanced cancers. Points from the study as a whole: Which antigen the expanded peripheral T cells recognized is unknown.

Any history of autoimmune disease or systemic immunosuppression disqualified patients. Peripheral blood came from all dose cohorts at three timepoints. The CDR3 is 17 amino acids. CDR1 is MNHEY and CDR2 is SMNVEV in the germline V gene (reference sequence). With 8 bases clipped from V and 10 bases from J, the junction kept 15 bases outside the gene matches. The chain recombines TRBV27 with TRBJ1-6; 12 nucleotides agree with TRBD1. The sequence came from an adult with an advanced solid tumor such as melanoma, head and neck, liver or kidney cancer. The sequenced sample was CD4+ or CD8+ T cells sorted from blood, obtained in a trial of the OX40 agonist ivuxolimab. CDR3 protein: CASRRGTGGASRSPLHF. The CDR3 bases are TGTGCCAGCCGCAGGGGGACAGGGGGCGCATCGAGGTCACCCCTCCACTTT.